The 27 T cell receptor beta chains below all came from one sample that was sequenced in a study of PD-L1 blockade in urothelial cancer. Data came from immunoSEQ multiplex PCR; TCRdb stores just in-frame clones and leaves some out. This table has around 86,000 clones, over 80% appearing once. Time point: pretreatment peripheral blood. Source: PBMCs, taken around atezolizumab (anti-PD-L1) treatment. These receptors all come from a middle-aged man with urothelial cancer.

This chain connects TRBV7-8 to TRBJ2-7; 7 bases line up with TRBD2. The germline gives CDR1 SGHVS, CDR2 FQNEAQ. With V trimmed by 0 bases and J by 4 bases, 9 bases remained unmatched. The length of the CDR3 is 16 residues. CDR3: CASSLAFTGGGYEQYF. For the CDR3, the DNA is TGTGCCAGCAGCTTAGCGTTTACTGGGGGGGGTTACGAGCAGTACTTC.

This clone was counted once. The rearrangement uses TRBV10-2 and TRBJ1-2; TRBD1 aligns across 8 bases. CDR3 length: 14 amino acids. After removal of 4 bases from V and 5 bases from J, the junction contained 6 bases not matched to a gene. Per the germline V gene, CDR1 is WSHSY and CDR2 is SAAADI. CDR3 DNA sequence: TGCGCCAGCAGTGCGACAGGGGTACTATATGGCTACACCTTC. Its protein product is CASSATGVLYGYTF.

The CDR3 reads CSAWTSGSWGTDTQYF. CDR3 sequence (DNA): TGCAGCGCGTGGACTAGCGGGAGTTGGGGCACAGATACGCAGTATTTT. This rearrangement joins TRBV29-1 to TRBJ2-3; 13 bases are shared with TRBD2. Germline-derived CDR1 and CDR2 are SQVTM and ANQGSEA. The CDR3 runs to 16 residues. V lost 7 bases to trimming and J lost 1 base; unmatched junction nucleotides: 8.

This CDR3 is CSVVAGETYEQYF. The DNA of the CDR3 is TGCAGCGTTGTAGCGGGAGAGACTTACGAGCAGTACTTC. The chain carries TRBV29-1 and TRBJ2-7; 9 nucleotides align to TRBD2. CDR1 is SQVTM, CDR2 ANQGSEA, per germline. The CDR3 is 13 amino acids. V dropped 4 bases and J dropped 4; count of bases not matched to a gene: 5.

The V call is TRBV19, the J call TRBJ2-3; tentatively, D is TRBD1 (6 bases). Germline V gives CDR1 LNHDA, CDR2 SQIVND (reference sequence). V lost 5 bases and J 4 bases, leaving 19 bases between the germline ends. The CDR3 has 16 residues. The CDR3 loop is CASSGSPGTRPDTQYF. The DNA for the CDR3 is TGTGCCAGTAGTGGCTCCCCCGGGACACGGCCAGATACGCAGTATTTT.

This sequence joins TRBV19 and TRBJ1-6; 7 nucleotides agree with TRBD1. V was pared by 6 bases and J by 5 bases, with 4 bases of the junction left unmatched. The CDR3 contains 14 residues. Germline V gives CDR1 LNHDA, CDR2 SQIVND (reference sequence). The CDR3: CASSTGQNNSPLHF. The CDR3 DNA is TGTGCCAGTAGCACGGGACAGAATAATTCACCCCTCCACTTT.

The chain combines TRBV28 with TRBJ1-1; no clear D. V shed 2 bases and J shed 5 bases, with 9 bases lying between them. The V gene's germline CDR1 is MDHEN and CDR2 SYDVKM. The CDR3 consists of 13 residues. This CDR3 is CASSLESRTEAFF. The CDR3 DNA follows: TGTGCCAGCAGTTTAGAGTCCCGGACTGAAGCTTTCTTT.

The chain recombines TRBV9 with TRBJ2-6; tentative D call: TRBD2 (5 bases). Germline V gene sequence: CDR1 SGDLS, CDR2 YYNGEE. The V end was cut by 0 bases, the J end by 3 bases, with 7 bases between. CDR3 length: 15 residues. CDR3 residues: CASSVAGVGANVLTF. Here the CDR3 DNA reads TGTGCCAGCAGCGTAGCCGGGGTTGGGGCCAACGTCCTGACTTTC. Complete variable domain (other parts from reference TRBV9 and TRBJ2-6): DSGVTQTPKHLITATGQRVTLRCSPRSGDLSVYWYQQSLDQGLQFLIQYYNGEERAKGNILERFSAQQFPDLHSELNLSSLELGDSALYFCASSVAGVGANVLTFGAGSRLTVL.

The V gene is TRBV27, the J gene TRBJ2-1; 9 bases are a match to TRBD2. CDR1 is MNHEY, CDR2 SMNVEV, per germline (reference sequence). This CDR3 has 17 residues. Germline trimming cut 6 bases from V and 5 bases from J; bases unmatched to any gene: 14. The CDR3 sequence: CASRPAGGRVSNNEQFF. For the CDR3, the DNA is TGTGCCAGCAGGCCGGCGGGCGGGAGGGTTAGTAACAATGAGCAGTTCTTC.

V gene TRBV6-4 combines with J gene TRBJ2-2, with TRBD2 matching 9 bases. Germline loops: CDR1 MRHNA, CDR2 SNTAGT. This CDR3 comprises 16 residues. The ends lost 7 bases at V and 2 bases at J; junction bases unmatched: 8. The CDR3: CASKAERGANTGELFF. CDR3 in DNA: TGTGCCAGCAAAGCGGAGCGGGGGGCTAACACCGGGGAGCTGTTTTTT.

This chain joins TRBV28 and TRBJ2-3; 8 bases align to TRBD1. The CDR3 is 16 amino acids. CDR1 is MDHEN and CDR2 is SYDVKM in the germline V gene. The ends lost 5 bases at V and 6 bases at J; junction bases unmatched: 13. This CDR3 reads CASSPQSGGRRDTQYF. The CDR3 nucleotides read TGTGCCAGCAGTCCTCAGTCAGGGGGCCGACGGGATACGCAGTATTTT.

The chain has TRBV11-2 and TRBJ2-2; the D gene is possibly TRBD2 (5 bases). CDR3 size: 16 residues. V lost 1 base, J lost 6 bases, and 15 bases lay in between. Germline loops: CDR1 SGHAT, CDR2 FQNNGV. This CDR3 is CASSLVRGRGAGELFF. The CDR3 DNA reads as TGTGCCAGCAGCTTAGTTCGAGGGAGAGGCGCCGGGGAGCTGTTTTTT.

The chain has TRBV9 and TRBJ1-2; D uncertain. V was clipped by 3 bases and J by 7 bases, with 13 bases between them. The CDR3 is made up of 13 amino acids. Germline assignment: CDR1 SGDLS and CDR2 YYNGEE. The CDR3 spells CASSDLTRGGYTF. In DNA, the CDR3 is TGTGCCAGCAGCGACCTCACCCGGGGTGGCTACACCTTC. Looking up the rest from reference TRBV9 and TRBJ1-2 gives the full variable domain: DSGVTQTPKHLITATGQRVTLRCSPRSGDLSVYWYQQSLDQGLQFLIQYYNGEERAKGNILERFSAQQFPDLHSELNLSSLELGDSALYFCASSDLTRGGYTFGSGTRLTVV.

This clone was seen more than once but under ten times. The chain links TRBV28 to TRBJ1-5; a weak D match, TRBD1 (5 bases). The CDR3 covers 16 residues. Per germline, CDR1 MDHEN and CDR2 SYDVKM. The V end was cut by 6 bases, the J end by 7 bases, with 22 bases between. The CDR3 DNA is TGTGCCAGCAGCACGCGCGGCGGGGGATCGGGGCAGCCCCAGCATTTT. It yields the protein CASSTRGGGSGQPQHF.

The chain has TRBV7-9 and TRBJ2-3, with TRBD2 matching 7 bases. The CDR3 extends over 16 amino acids. CDR1 SEHNR and CDR2 FQNEAQ come from the germline V gene (reference sequence). Trimming took 4 bases from V and 5 from J; bases not matched to a gene: 12. For the CDR3, the DNA is TGTGCCAGCAGCTCCGGATTAGCGGGTCGTGGAGATACGCAGTATTTT. Amino acid sequence: CASSSGLAGRGDTQYF. The whole variable domain, remainder taken from reference TRBV7-9 and TRBJ2-3, is DTGVSQNPRHKITKRGQNVTFRCDPISEHNRLYWYRQTLGQGPEFLTYFQNEAQLEKSRLLSDRFSAERPKGSFSTLEIQRTEQGDSAMYLCASSSGLAGRGDTQYFGPGTRLTVL.

The V gene is TRBV27, the J gene TRBJ2-5; TRBD1 is a possible D gene (5 bases). V was cut by 2 bases and J by 1 base, with 11 bases left in between. The germline gives CDR1 MNHEY, CDR2 SMNVEV (reference sequence). This CDR3 comprises 15 residues. The CDR3: CASSLNLGLQETQYF. CDR3 nucleotide sequence: TGTGCCAGCAGTTTAAATTTGGGGCTCCAAGAGACCCAGTACTTC.

The chain links TRBV5-5 to TRBJ2-7; D is perhaps TRBD2 (6 bases). The germline V and J ends were trimmed by 1 base and 3 bases, with 17 bases remaining between them. The CDR3 length is 16 residues. CDR1 SGHKS and CDR2 YYEKEE come from the germline V gene (reference sequence). The CDR3 sequence: CASSLRGTPLDYEQYF. DNA for the CDR3: TGTGCCAGCAGCTTGAGAGGGACTCCCCTCGACTACGAGCAGTACTTC.

This rearrangement joins TRBV7-9 to TRBJ1-2; 7 nucleotides match TRBD1. The length of the CDR3 is 13 residues. CDR1 is SEHNR, CDR2 FQNEAQ, per germline (reference sequence). With V trimmed by 5 bases and J by 2 bases, 2 bases remained unmatched. DNA of the CDR3: TGTGCCAGCAGCGGGGGACAGAACTATGGCTACACCTTC. This encodes CASSGGQNYGYTF.

Only one count was recorded for this clone. The chain links TRBV6-1 to TRBJ2-5; 9 nucleotides line up with TRBD2. Trimming took 2 bases from V and 8 from J; bases not matched to a gene: 21. Germline-derived CDR1 and CDR2 are MNHNS and SASEGT. This CDR3 contains 19 residues. The CDR3 nucleotides are TGTGCCAGCAGTGAAAGGGGGGGTCTGGGAGCGGGAGGCCCGAGCACCCAGTACTTC. This gives the protein CASSERGGLGAGGPSTQYF.

This clone was observed a single time. The chain joins TRBV10-3 to TRBJ2-3; D uncertain. Between the trimmed V and J ends, which lost 2 bases and 0 bases, there was a span of 18 bases. Per germline, CDR1 ENHRY and CDR2 SYGVKD. The CDR3 sequence is 18 residues long. The CDR3 here is CAISETPEPPPSTDTQYF. CDR3 nucleotides: TGTGCCATCAGTGAGACGCCGGAGCCCCCACCTAGCACAGATACGCAGTATTTT.

The V gene is TRBV6-1, the J gene TRBJ1-1; 7 nucleotides line up with TRBD1. The CDR3 is 15 residues long. Germline-derived CDR1 and CDR2 are MNHNS and SASEGT. The V segment lost 8 bases and the J segment 0 bases; nucleotides outside the gene matches: 9. The chain's CDR3 is CASDRVSGLNTEAFF. CDR3 bases: TGTGCCAGCGACAGGGTCTCGGGCTTGAACACTGAAGCTTTCTTT.

The table lists this clone with a count of one. This rearrangement joins TRBV11-2 to TRBJ2-1; TRBD2 aligns across 10 bases. The CDR3 has 15 amino acids. Trimming took 3 bases from V and 5 from J; bases not matched to a gene: 4. Germline-derived CDR1 and CDR2 are SGHAT and FQNNGV. The CDR3 coding sequence is TGTGCCAGCAGCTTGACTAGCGGGCGCAACAATGAGCAGTTCTTC. Protein: CASSLTSGRNNEQFF.

The chain combines TRBV7-2 with TRBJ2-1; 8 bases fit TRBD2. CDR3 size: 15 residues. Germline CDR1 and CDR2: SGHTA and FQGNSA. The V gene end was trimmed by 0 bases and the J gene end by 14 bases; junction bases not matched to a gene: 12. DNA of the CDR3: TGTGCCAGCAGCTTAGCGCTAGCGGCGGGAGGCGAGGAGTTCTTC. Its translation is CASSLALAAGGEEFF.

V and J are TRBV30 and TRBJ2-7, with D hard to call. The length of the CDR3 is 15 residues. Germline V gene sequence: CDR1 GTSNPN, CDR2 SVGIG (reference sequence). Trimming stripped 1 base from V and 0 bases from J, with 13 bases between. The CDR3 reads CAWSGAISSSYEQYF. The CDR3 nucleotides are TGTGCCTGGAGTGGGGCGATAAGTAGCTCCTACGAGCAGTACTTC.

The chain couples TRBV30 to TRBJ1-2, with 9 bases lining up with TRBD1. This CDR3 has 13 residues. V lost 2 bases to trimming and J lost 8 bases; unmatched junction nucleotides: 6. Per germline, CDR1 GTSNPN and CDR2 SVGIG (reference sequence). The chain's CDR3 is CAWSPWTGDGYTF. In DNA form, the CDR3 reads TGTGCCTGGAGTCCGTGGACAGGGGACGGCTACACCTTC.

This chain joins TRBV7-2 and TRBJ1-3; 7 nucleotides align to TRBD1. The V segment lost 1 base and the J segment 7 bases; nucleotides outside the gene matches: 7. Per the germline V gene, CDR1 is SGHTA and CDR2 is FQGNSA. This CDR3 is 15 amino acids long. The chain's CDR3 is CASSLEGGARNTIYF. CDR3 DNA: TGTGCCAGCAGCTTAGAAGGGGGCGCGAGGAACACCATATATTTT.

This clone was recorded once. The rearrangement joins TRBV19 to TRBJ1-1; the match to TRBD1 covers 7 bases. Trimming at V came to 6 bases and at J to 2 bases, leaving 12 bases not matched to a gene. The length of the CDR3 is 16 residues. Per germline, CDR1 LNHDA and CDR2 SQIVND (reference sequence). The DNA for the CDR3 is TGTGCCAGTAGGAAGACAGCCAGGGGGGTAAACACTGAAGCTTTCTTT. This gives the protein CASRKTARGVNTEAFF.